This TCR beta chain was recovered during a study of blood T cell repertoires in COVID-19. Whole-study context: Collection of acute and convalescent COVID-19 samples took place in the United States, Italy and Spain. In each case, the material was cDNA or gDNA derived from T cells, B-cell-depleted T cells, or PBMCs.

Germline V lookup: CDR1 LNHDA, CDR2 SQIVND (reference sequence). The V gene lost 8 bases and the J gene lost 8 bases, with 18 bases spanning the gap. This CDR3 has 14 amino acids. Per the study methods: Counts of nucleated cells, estimated from reference gene primer amplification, were obtained. Profiling relied on immunoSEQ multiplex PCR, and the TCRdb table lists in-frame clones only, not all of them. V and J calls and clone size are as listed in that table; D and trimming were resolved from the DNA. The sample consists of about 200,000 clones, about 85% of them appearing once. The sample taken for sequencing was peripheral blood. The chain links TRBV19 to TRBJ1-4, with D hard to call. The TCR sequence derives from a human donor in a cohort sampled during active COVID-19. This chain's CDR3 is CASGEGSLHEKLFF. The CDR3 DNA reads TGTGCCAGTGGGGAGGGATCGCTACACGAAAAACTGTTTTTT.